Below are 26 T cell receptor beta chains sequenced from a single sample in a study of T cell responses to AZD1222 COVID-19 vaccine. Method: immunoSEQ multiplex PCR; TCRdb's copy keeps in-frame clones and lacks some. The data show about 110,000 clones, 70% to 90% seen once. The sequenced sample was peripheral blood, obtained 28 days after the second AZD1222 dose. The receptor source for this set is an adult who received the AZD1222 COVID-19 vaccine.

V gene TRBV5-6 combines with J gene TRBJ1-6; maybe TRBD1 (5 bases). V was shortened by 0 bases and J by 9 bases, with 13 bases between the two germline ends. The CDR3 totals 15 residues. The germline V gene has CDR1 SGHDT and CDR2 YYEEEE. The CDR3 loop reads CASSLGGQGSSPLHF. CDR3 bases: TGTGCCAGCAGCTTGGGGGGCCAGGGAAGTTCACCCCTCCACTTT. The full variable domain, in which reference TRBV5-6 and TRBJ1-6 provide the parts outside the CDR3, is DAGVTQSPTHLIKTRGQQVTLRCSPKSGHDTVSWYQQALGQGPQFIFQYYEEEERQRGNFPDRFSGHQFPNYSSELNVNALLLGDSALYLCASSLGGQGSSPLHFGNGTRLTVT.

The V gene is TRBV14, the J gene TRBJ1-2, with D uncertain. This CDR3 has 15 amino acids. Trimming removed 1 base at V and 5 bases at J, with 14 bases between. Germline loops: CDR1 SGHDN, CDR2 FVKESK. This CDR3 is CASSQGTARYYGYTF. As DNA, the CDR3 is TGTGCCAGCAGCCAAGGTACCGCACGGTATTATGGCTACACCTTC.

This clone was seen only a few times. J is TRBJ1-1 and V is TRBV6-1; possibly TRBD1 for D (6 bases). Germline loops: CDR1 MNHNS, CDR2 SASEGT. The CDR3 sequence is 13 residues long. Between the trimmed V and J ends, which lost 1 base and 8 bases, there was a span of 11 bases. Here the CDR3 reads CASSEGGHLEAFF. DNA of the CDR3: TGTGCCAGCAGTGAAGGGGGGCACCTGGAAGCTTTCTTT.

This chain joins TRBV5-4 and TRBJ1-5; D remains unclear. Trimming removed 0 bases from V and 0 bases from J, with 7 bases in between. This CDR3 region has 15 residues. Germline V lookup: CDR1 SGHNT, CDR2 YYREEE (reference sequence). CDR3 protein: CASSLAGDSNQPQHF. CDR3 in DNA: TGTGCCAGCAGCTTGGCCGGGGATAGCAATCAGCCCCAGCATTTT.

In its sample, this clone was seen once. The genes are TRBV19 and TRBJ2-7; D might be TRBD1 or TRBD2, each matching 6 bases. The CDR3 has 15 amino acids. Germline V CDR1 and CDR2: LNHDA, SQIVND (reference sequence). V dropped 9 bases and J dropped 0 bases, with 18 bases sitting between them. The CDR3 loop reads CASSPGAGDSYEQYF. The CDR3 DNA reads as TGTGCCAGCAGTCCGGGGGCAGGGGACTCCTACGAGCAGTACTTC. The full variable domain, its missing parts supplied by reference TRBV19 and TRBJ2-7, is DGGITQSPKYLFRKEGQNVTLSCEQNLNHDAMYWYRQDPGQGLRLIYYSQIVNDFQKGDIAEGYSVSREKKESFPLTVTSAQKNPTAFYLCASSPGAGDSYEQYFGPGTRLTVT.

The CDR3: CASSLGASGGNEQYF. The CDR3 DNA sequence: TGTGCCAGCAGCTTAGGGGCTAGCGGGGGAAACGAGCAGTACTTC. The chain employs TRBV7-9 and TRBJ2-7; the match to TRBD2 covers 10 bases. The length of the CDR3 is 15 residues. The V gene's germline CDR1 is SEHNR and CDR2 FQNEAQ (reference sequence). V shed 1 base, J shed 5 bases, and the junction held 5 bases outside the gene matches.

The rearrangement links TRBV11-3 to TRBJ2-1; perhaps TRBD2 as D (5 bases). With 4 bases removed from V and 1 base from J, the gap between germline ends came to 14 bases. The CDR3 runs 16 residues. CDR1 and CDR2 from the germline V gene are SGHNT and YENEEA. The CDR3 spells CASSSPGNPSYNEQFF. In DNA form, the CDR3 reads TGTGCCAGCAGCTCTCCCGGGAATCCTTCCTACAATGAGCAGTTCTTC.

This clone has at least ten counts. The V and J genes are TRBV11-3 and TRBJ2-7, with D perhaps TRBD2 (6 bases). CDR1 is SGHNT and CDR2 is YENEEA in the germline V gene. Trimming left V 5 bases short and J 5 bases short, with 16 bases between. The CDR3 has 14 amino acids. CDR3 sequence: CASSLRDFPHEQYF. The CDR3 DNA is TGTGCCAGCAGCCTCCGGGACTTCCCCCACGAGCAGTACTTC. The full variable domain, rest sourced from reference TRBV11-3 and TRBJ2-7, is EAGVVQSPRYKIIEKKQPVAFWCNPISGHNTLYWYLQNLGQGPELLIRYENEEAVDDSQLPKDRFSAERLKGVDSTLKIQPAELGDSAVYLCASSLRDFPHEQYFGPGTRLTVT.

The chain couples TRBV6-5 to TRBJ1-1; D not resolved. From germline, CDR1 is MNHEY and CDR2 SVGAGI. This CDR3 region has 13 residues. V lost 6 bases and J lost 1, with 9 bases in between. As DNA, the CDR3 is TGTGCCAGCAGGCCGCAGCAGAACACTGAAGCTTTCTTT. This encodes CASRPQQNTEAFF.

The chain links TRBV7-9 to TRBJ2-2; 7 nucleotides match TRBD1. With V trimmed by 6 bases and J by 1 base, 14 bases remained unmatched. Germline loops: CDR1 SEHNR, CDR2 FQNEAQ (reference sequence). The CDR3 has 18 amino acids. CDR3 sequence reads: CASSSRRSGQKNTGELFF. CDR3 sequence (DNA): TGTGCCAGCAGTTCCCGCAGGTCGGGACAGAAGAACACCGGGGAGCTGTTTTTT.

The chain carries TRBV20-1 and TRBJ1-2, with D uncertain. The V gene lost 6 bases and the J gene lost 5 bases, with 10 bases spanning the gap. The CDR3 spans 11 residues. Germline V CDR1 and CDR2: DFQATT, SNEGSKA (reference sequence). This chain's CDR3 is CSARQSYGYTF. Here the CDR3 DNA reads TGCAGTGCCAGACAATCTTATGGCTACACCTTC.

The V call is TRBV6-2 or TRBV6-3, the J call TRBJ2-1, with 7 bases fitting TRBD2. The V gene end was trimmed by 5 bases and the J gene end by 8 bases; junction bases not matched to a gene: 12. Looked up from germline, CDR1 is MNHEY and CDR2 is SVGEGT. The CDR3 covers 15 residues. CDR3 residues: CASSQLGLVWDEQFF. Here the CDR3 DNA reads TGTGCCAGCAGTCAACTAGGACTAGTATGGGATGAGCAGTTCTTC.

The chain joins TRBV5-1 to TRBJ1-1; 9 bases are a match to TRBD1. V was pared by 5 bases and J by 0 bases, with 20 bases of the junction left unmatched. This CDR3 comprises 20 residues. Germline V gives CDR1 SGHRS, CDR2 YFSETQ. The CDR3 nucleotides read TGCGCCAGCAGTGAAACGGGACAGGGACTCCTTGCTAGTATGAACACTGAAGCTTTCTTT. Amino acids: CASSETGQGLLASMNTEAFF. The whole variable domain, filled in from reference TRBV5-1 and TRBJ1-1, reads KAGVTQTPRYLIKTRGQQVTLSCSPISGHRSVSWYQQTPGQGLQFLFEYFSETQRNKGNFPGRFSGRQFSNSRSEMNVSTLELGDSALYLCASSETGQGLLASMNTEAFFGQGTRLTVV.

The rearrangement links TRBV4-1 to TRBJ1-1, with TRBD1 identical over 8 bases. The V and J ends lost 5 bases and 6 bases, in that order; junction bases with no gene match: 8. From germline, CDR1 is MGHRA and CDR2 YSYEKL. The CDR3 runs to 14 residues. The CDR3 protein is CASSYRQGSAEAFF. CDR3 DNA sequence: TGCGCCAGCAGCTACCGACAGGGGTCCGCTGAAGCTTTCTTT.

CDR3: CASSSPLTGRLSPLHF. CDR3 bases: TGTGCCAGCAGCTCACCCCTGACAGGGAGACTTTCACCCCTCCACTTT. The chain joins TRBV5-8 to TRBJ1-6, with 7 positions matching TRBD1. The length of the CDR3 is 16 residues. Trimming took 3 bases from V and 9 from J; bases not matched to a gene: 12. Germline CDR1 and CDR2: SGHTS and YDEGEE.

This rearrangement joins TRBV11-2 to TRBJ1-2; 8 bases match TRBD1. The CDR3 consists of 13 residues. CDR1 and CDR2 (germline): SGHAT, FQNNGV. The J segment lost 7 bases and the V segment lost 6 bases, leaving 7 bases of the junction unmatched. The CDR3 protein is CASSIGTGTGYTF. The DNA of the CDR3 is TGTGCCAGCAGTATCGGGACAGGAACTGGCTACACCTTC.

This chain links TRBV7-9 with TRBJ2-3; D unclear. CDR1 is SEHNR, CDR2 FQNEAQ, per germline (reference sequence). The CDR3 covers 16 residues. Between the trimmed V and J ends, which lost 2 bases and 1 base, there was a span of 13 bases. The CDR3: CASSLSQIEGTDTQYF. As DNA, the CDR3 is TGTGCCAGCAGCTTAAGCCAGATTGAGGGCACAGATACGCAGTATTTT. The full variable domain, its missing parts supplied by reference TRBV7-9 and TRBJ2-3, is DTGVSQNPRHKITKRGQNVTFRCDPISEHNRLYWYRQTLGQGPEFLTYFQNEAQLEKSRLLSDRFSAERPKGSFSTLEIQRTEQGDSAMYLCASSLSQIEGTDTQYFGPGTRLTVL.

The chain is built from TRBV28 and TRBJ2-7; D is unresolved. V was shortened by 4 bases and J by 0 bases, with 13 bases between the two germline ends. Germline loops: CDR1 MDHEN, CDR2 SYDVKM. The CDR3 covers 15 residues. CDR3 amino acids: CASSSHGRNSYEQYF. The CDR3 DNA is TGTGCCAGCAGTTCTCACGGTAGGAACTCCTACGAGCAGTACTTC.

The CDR3 loop reads CASITTGDNEKLFF. The CDR3 nucleotides read TGTGCCAGCATCACGACAGGAGATAATGAAAAACTGTTTTTT. This chain joins TRBV7-9 and TRBJ1-4; the D gene is possibly TRBD1 (6 bases). The CDR3 is made up of 14 amino acids. Germline values: CDR1 SEHNR, CDR2 FQNEAQ (reference sequence). With 7 bases removed from V and 4 bases from J, the gap between germline ends came to 13 bases.

The CDR3 loop reads CASSPSRNEKLFF. Written as DNA, the CDR3 is TGTGCCAGCTCACCTAGCCGTAATGAAAAACTGTTTTTT. The chain is built from TRBV18 and TRBJ1-4; no reliable D call. The V gene lost 3 bases and the J gene lost 4 bases, with 6 bases spanning the gap. CDR1 is KGHSH, CDR2 LQKENI, per germline. The CDR3 totals 13 residues.

This rearrangement joins TRBV11-2 to TRBJ2-3; 8 bases map to TRBD2. There are 18 residues in the CDR3. The V and J ends lost 10 bases and 0 bases, in that order; junction bases with no gene match: 18. Germline lookup yields CDR1 SGHAT and CDR2 FQNNGV. The CDR3 region has the DNA TGTGCCATCCTCCCCCTAGCGGGTTGGGCCCCCAGCACAGATACGCAGTATTTT. It translates to CAILPLAGWAPSTDTQYF. The variable domain in full, completed from reference TRBV11-2 and TRBJ2-3, reads EAGVAQSPRYKIIEKRQSVAFWCNPISGHATLYWYQQILGQGPKLLIQFQNNGVVDDSQLPKDRFSAERLKGVDSTLKIQPAKLEDSAVYLCAILPLAGWAPSTDTQYFGPGTRLTVL.

This sequence joins TRBV28 and TRBJ2-1; the D gene is possibly TRBD2 (5 bases). Germline V CDR1 and CDR2: MDHEN, SYDVKM. With 5 bases removed from V and 8 bases from J, the gap between germline ends came to 10 bases. The CDR3 runs to 12 residues. The CDR3 sequence is CASSPPGDEQFF. The CDR3 nucleotides are TGTGCCAGCAGTCCCCCCGGGGATGAGCAGTTCTTC. The full variable domain, completed using reference TRBV28 and TRBJ2-1, is DVKVTQSSRYLVKRTGEKVFLECVQDMDHENMFWYRQDPGLGLRLIYFSYDVKMKEKGDIPEGYSVSREKKERFSLILESASTNQTSMYLCASSPPGDEQFFGPGTRLTVL.

The V and J genes are TRBV4-2 and TRBJ1-4, with 10 positions matching TRBD1. Germline-derived CDR1 and CDR2 are LGHNA and YNFKEQ. V lost 4 bases to trimming and J lost 11 bases; unmatched junction nucleotides: 10. The CDR3 is 15 residues long. The CDR3 nucleotides read TGTGCCAGCAGCCCAGAAGACAGGGGGCTTTGGAAACTGTTTTTT. This sequence encodes CASSPEDRGLWKLFF.

The count of this clone is one. The V and J genes are TRBV10-3 and TRBJ1-1, with TRBD1 as a possible D gene (5 bases). V gave up 11 bases and J gave up 0 bases, with 13 bases separating them. Per the germline V gene, CDR1 is ENHRY and CDR2 is SYGVKD. This CDR3 comprises 13 residues. In nucleotides, the CDR3 is TGTGCCGTAAGCGGGGGGATGAACACTGAAGCTTTCTTT. Protein: CAVSGGMNTEAFF.

This chain uses TRBV5-1 with TRBJ2-5; possible D gene TRBD2, 6 bases. Germline V gene lookup returns CDR1 SGHRS and CDR2 YFSETQ. The CDR3 covers 14 residues. Trimming took off 4 bases at V and 5 bases at J, with 15 bases between the two ends. Written as DNA, the CDR3 is TGCGCCAGCAGCGCCGTCGGAGGGCAGGAGACCCAGTACTTC. It codes for CASSAVGGQETQYF. Drawing the rest from reference TRBV5-1 and TRBJ2-5, the complete variable domain is KAGVTQTPRYLIKTRGQQVTLSCSPISGHRSVSWYQQTPGQGLQFLFEYFSETQRNKGNFPGRFSGRQFSNSRSEMNVSTLELGDSALYLCASSAVGGQETQYFGPGTRLLVL.

The chain links TRBV19 to TRBJ2-3, with D tentatively TRBD1 (6 bases). Germline V gene data show CDR1 as LNHDA and CDR2 as SQIVND (reference sequence). This CDR3 is built from 18 residues. V was pared by 6 bases and J by 0 bases, with 22 bases between. The CDR3 DNA follows: TGTGCCAGTAGCAGGGGACCCATCCAAGGACGAAGCACAGATACGCAGTATTTT. This translates into CASSRGPIQGRSTDTQYF. The full variable domain, its missing parts supplied by reference TRBV19 and TRBJ2-3, is DGGITQSPKYLFRKEGQNVTLSCEQNLNHDAMYWYRQDPGQGLRLIYYSQIVNDFQKGDIAEGYSVSREKKESFPLTVTSAQKNPTAFYLCASSRGPIQGRSTDTQYFGPGTRLTVL.